Presented here are 23 T cell receptor beta chains from one specimen sequenced in a study of shared clonotypes between healthy human individuals. Assay: immunoSEQ multiplex PCR; the TCRdb copy retains only in-frame clones and omits some. This table holds hundreds of thousands of clones, nearly 98% found once. Naive-designated CD8 cells lacked CD45RO, were positively enriched for CCR7, and omitted terminally differentiated effector memory CD45RA+ cells. Sequences were obtained from naive CD8+ T cells sorted from blood. The receptors were gathered from a man younger than 40 in good health.

J is TRBJ2-1 and V is TRBV11-3, with 9 nucleotides matching TRBD1. Germline V gives CDR1 SGHNT, CDR2 YENEEA. With 5 bases clipped from V and 7 bases from J, the junction kept 12 bases outside the gene matches. The CDR3 is made up of 16 amino acids. CDR3 nucleotides: TGTGCCAGCAGCGACCGAGGGACAGGGCTCCATAATGAGCAGTTCTTC. This gives the protein CASSDRGTGLHNEQFF. The full variable domain, rest sourced from reference TRBV11-3 and TRBJ2-1, is EAGVVQSPRYKIIEKKQPVAFWCNPISGHNTLYWYLQNLGQGPELLIRYENEEAVDDSQLPKDRFSAERLKGVDSTLKIQPAELGDSAVYLCASSDRGTGLHNEQFFGPGTRLTVL.

For this clone: The sample has other DNA sequences that encode this CDR3 too. The chain combines TRBV29-1 with TRBJ2-3, with D unclear. The V gene lost 4 bases and the J gene lost 1 base, with 9 bases spanning the gap. Germline V gene sequence: CDR1 SQVTM, CDR2 ANQGSEA. The CDR3 extends over 13 amino acids. The CDR3 nucleotides read TGCAGCGTTGGTCGGGCAGGCACAGATACGCAGTATTTT. Translating gives CSVGRAGTDTQYF.

This chain connects TRBV7-9 to TRBJ1-4, with D possibly matching TRBD1 (6 bases). Looked up from germline, CDR1 is SEHNR and CDR2 is FQNEAQ (reference sequence). The CDR3 consists of 17 residues. Between the trimmed V and J ends, which lost 0 bases and 7 bases, there was a span of 18 bases. The CDR3 DNA reads as TGTGCCAGCAGCTTAGCGGGTGGCAGGGGAGGCGTTGAAAAACTGTTTTTT. Its translation: CASSLAGGRGGVEKLFF.

This chain connects TRBV15 to TRBJ2-1, with D possibly TRBD2 on 5 matching bases. Germline V gives CDR1 LNHNV, CDR2 YYDKDF (reference sequence). There are 15 residues in the CDR3. Trimming took 0 bases from V and 7 from J, leaving 13 bases between them. CDR3 loop: CATSRDRGRSNEQFF. The CDR3 region has the DNA TGTGCCACCAGCAGAGATCGGGGTCGCAGTAATGAGCAGTTCTTC.

J is TRBJ1-5 and V is TRBV7-9; no reliable D call. The CDR3 totals 12 residues. With 1 base removed from V and 6 bases from J, the gap between germline ends came to 4 bases. In germline, CDR1 is SEHNR, CDR2 FQNEAQ (reference sequence). The CDR3 nucleotides are TGTGCCAGCAGCTTAGTTGGTCAGCCCCAGCATTTT. It is translated as CASSLVGQPQHF.

The gene calls are TRBV7-9 and TRBJ1-1; D possibly corresponds to TRBD1 (5 bases). Between the trimmed V and J ends, which lost 2 bases and 3 bases, there was a span of 19 bases. The CDR3 is 17 amino acids. Germline V lookup: CDR1 SEHNR, CDR2 FQNEAQ (reference sequence). CDR3 sequence (DNA): TGTGCCAGCAGCTTATTGGGGGGGTACAAAACGTACACTGAAGCTTTCTTT. Protein sequence: CASSLLGGYKTYTEAFF. The full variable domain, with the rest looked up from reference TRBV7-9 and TRBJ1-1, is DTGVSQNPRHKITKRGQNVTFRCDPISEHNRLYWYRQTLGQGPEFLTYFQNEAQLEKSRLLSDRFSAERPKGSFSTLEIQRTEQGDSAMYLCASSLLGGYKTYTEAFFGQGTRLTVV.

The chain employs TRBV5-5 and TRBJ2-7; D ambiguous. The CDR3 has 14 residues. CDR1 and CDR2 (germline): SGHKS, YYEKEE (reference sequence). V dropped 4 bases and J dropped 0 bases, with 11 bases sitting between them. CDR3 in amino acids: CASSTESSSYEQYF. The CDR3 DNA follows: TGTGCCAGCAGCACGGAATCGAGCTCCTACGAGCAGTACTTC.

In regard to this clone: Other DNA sequences in this sample translate to the same CDR3. This chain uses TRBV15 with TRBJ2-7; D may be TRBD2 (6 bases). The CDR3 covers 16 residues. Germline loops: CDR1 LNHNV, CDR2 YYDKDF (reference sequence). The V end was cut by 0 bases, the J end by 2 bases, with 14 bases between. CDR3 bases: TGTGCCACCAGCAGAGAATTAGCGGTAGCCCCCTACGAGCAGTACTTC. This sequence encodes CATSRELAVAPYEQYF.

The chain carries TRBV27 and TRBJ1-5; D call uncertain. V was shortened by 6 bases and J by 6 bases, with 18 bases between the two germline ends. CDR1 MNHEY and CDR2 SMNVEV come from the germline V gene (reference sequence). The CDR3 extends over 15 amino acids. CDR3 protein: CASSLLGSQPQPQHF. The CDR3 DNA reads TGTGCCAGCAGCCTTTTGGGTTCGCAGCCTCAGCCCCAGCATTTT.

The chain is built from TRBV15 and TRBJ2-2, with 9 bases identical to TRBD2. This CDR3 comprises 16 residues. The J segment lost 11 bases and the V segment lost 0 bases, leaving 10 bases of the junction unmatched. Germline V gene data show CDR1 as LNHNV and CDR2 as YYDKDF (reference sequence). CDR3 loop: CATSRDLASGVRELFF. Written as DNA, the CDR3 is TGTGCCACCAGCAGAGATCTCGCTAGCGGGGTGAGAGAGCTGTTTTTT.

This sequence joins TRBV7-2 and TRBJ1-4; D gene ambiguous. Germline V gives CDR1 SGHTA, CDR2 FQGNSA. Trimming took off 1 base at V and 0 bases at J, with 9 bases between the two ends. The CDR3 has 16 amino acids. CDR3 nucleotide sequence: TGTGCCAGCAGCTTAGATCAGTTTGCAACTAATGAAAAACTGTTTTTT. It translates to CASSLDQFATNEKLFF.

This clone was counted once. The rearrangement links TRBV7-9 to TRBJ2-5; weak D call: TRBD1 (6 bases). V shed 5 bases and J shed 0 bases, with 10 bases lying between them. This CDR3 region has 14 residues. Germline-derived CDR1 and CDR2 are SEHNR and FQNEAQ (reference sequence). The CDR3 region is CASSDQGYQETQYF. In DNA, the CDR3 is TGTGCCAGCAGCGACCAGGGGTACCAAGAGACCCAGTACTTC.

The chain has TRBV10-2 and TRBJ1-5; no clear D gene. The CDR3 has 13 residues. V was cut by 8 bases and J by 6 bases, with 14 bases left in between. Germline V gene lookup returns CDR1 WSHSY and CDR2 SAAADI. CDR3 DNA sequence: TGCGCCAGCGGCGATGGAGGAGCTCAGCCCCAGCATTTT. Its translation is CASGDGGAQPQHF.

This clone has just one count. The DNA of the CDR3 is TGTGCCAGCAGCTCTTTCAGCGGGAGGGCCGACGAGCAGTACTTC. Amino acid sequence: CASSSFSGRADEQYF. The genes are TRBV9 and TRBJ2-7; TRBD2 matches at 10 bases. This CDR3 is built from 15 residues. Germline V gene lookup returns CDR1 SGDLS and CDR2 YYNGEE. Losses at the gene ends were 4 bases for V and 5 bases for J; bases not matched to a gene: 9.

The rearrangement joins TRBV7-9 to TRBJ1-2; D is unclear. V gave up 5 bases and J gave up 8 bases, with 15 bases separating them. Germline CDR1 is SEHNR and CDR2 is FQNEAQ (reference sequence). The CDR3 length is 13 residues. The CDR3: CASSPAFEEGYTF. The CDR3 DNA is TGTGCCAGCAGCCCAGCATTTGAGGAGGGCTACACCTTC.

The V call is TRBV27, the J call TRBJ2-7, with D perhaps matching TRBD1 or TRBD2 (7 bases each). With 0 bases removed from V and 5 bases from J, the gap between germline ends came to 17 bases. The CDR3 contains 16 residues. Germline V gives CDR1 MNHEY, CDR2 SMNVEV (reference sequence). The CDR3 region has the DNA TGTGCCAGCAGTTTATCGCCAGGGGGGGGACAGCACGAGCAGTACTTC. Protein: CASSLSPGGGQHEQYF.

This chain uses TRBV7-8 with TRBJ1-5, with a weak D call TRBD1 (5 bases). Germline V gene lookup returns CDR1 SGHVS and CDR2 FQNEAQ. V dropped 4 bases and J dropped 8 bases, with 18 bases sitting between them. This CDR3 spans 15 amino acids. The chain's CDR3 is CASSSLEGTREPQHF. CDR3 sequence (DNA): TGTGCCAGCAGCTCCCTGGAGGGGACCCGCGAGCCCCAGCATTTT. The whole variable domain, filled in from reference TRBV7-8 and TRBJ1-5, reads GAGVSQSPRYKVAKRGQDVALRCDPISGHVSLFWYQQALGQGPEFLTYFQNEAQLDKSGLPSDRFFAERPEGSVSTLKIQRTQQEDSAVYLCASSSLEGTREPQHFGDGTRLSIL.

V and J are TRBV10-1 and TRBJ2-7; 7 nucleotides agree with TRBD1. V lost 4 bases and J lost 3; bases outside the gene matches: 3. Germline V gives CDR1 WNHNN, CDR2 SYGVQD (reference sequence). The CDR3 loop spans 13 amino acids. This CDR3 is CASSGGTDYEQYF. The CDR3 DNA follows: TGCGCCAGCAGTGGAGGGACAGACTACGAGCAGTACTTC.

The chain employs TRBV30 and TRBJ2-7, with TRBD2 matching over 14 bases. The V gene's germline CDR1 is GTSNPN and CDR2 SVGIG (reference sequence). The CDR3 length is 14 residues. V shed 7 bases and J 3 bases; nucleotides not matched to a gene: 5. In DNA, the CDR3 is TGTGCCTCCGGGACTAGCGGGAGTATCTACGAGCAGTACTTC. This translates into CASGTSGSIYEQYF.

The chain couples TRBV29-1 to TRBJ2-7, with D possibly being TRBD2 (6 bases). The CDR3 sequence is 10 residues long. Germline V gene sequence: CDR1 SQVTM, CDR2 ANQGSEA. The germline V and J ends were trimmed by 6 bases and 7 bases, with 10 bases remaining between them. The CDR3 loop is CSVGGVEQYF. For the CDR3, the DNA is TGCAGCGTGGGGGGTGTTGAGCAGTACTTC.

This clone was found once. For the CDR3, the DNA is TGTGCCAGCAGCCCGCCTTGGGCAACCTACAATGAGCAGTTCTTC. Translating it yields CASSPPWATYNEQFF. V is TRBV7-6 and J is TRBJ2-1, with no clear D. The V end was cut by 5 bases, the J end by 2 bases, with 13 bases between. The CDR3 contains 15 residues. Looked up from germline, CDR1 is SGHVS and CDR2 is FNYEAQ.

This clone was seen once. The chain employs TRBV27 and TRBJ2-4, with 7 bases that match TRBD1. CDR1 is MNHEY, CDR2 SMNVEV, per germline (reference sequence). This CDR3 contains 13 residues. V lost 5 bases, J lost 8 bases, and 6 bases stayed unmatched. CDR3 sequence reads: CASSPNQGDIQYF. CDR3 bases: TGTGCCAGCAGTCCCAACCAGGGGGACATTCAGTACTTC.

The chain employs TRBV18 and TRBJ2-3; no clear D. V lost 0 bases, J lost 3 bases, and 7 bases lay in between. The CDR3 length is 14 residues. In germline, CDR1 is KGHSH, CDR2 LQKENI. CDR3 residues: CASSPPSRTDTQYF. DNA of the CDR3: TGTGCCAGCTCACCACCATCCCGGACAGATACGCAGTATTTT.